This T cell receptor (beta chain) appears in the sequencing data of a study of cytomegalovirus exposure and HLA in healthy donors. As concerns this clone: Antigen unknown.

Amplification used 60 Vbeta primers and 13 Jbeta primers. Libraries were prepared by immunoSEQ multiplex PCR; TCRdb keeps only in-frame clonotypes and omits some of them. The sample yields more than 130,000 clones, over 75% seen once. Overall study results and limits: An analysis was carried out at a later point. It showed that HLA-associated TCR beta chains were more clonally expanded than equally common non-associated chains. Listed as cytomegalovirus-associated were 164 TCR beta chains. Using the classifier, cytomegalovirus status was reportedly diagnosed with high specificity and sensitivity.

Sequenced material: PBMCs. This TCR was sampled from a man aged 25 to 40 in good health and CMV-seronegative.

CDR3 amino acids: CASSVDGRGEAFF. The CDR3, as DNA: TGTGCCAGCAGCGTAGATGGAAGGGGTGAAGCTTTCTTT. The rearrangement uses TRBV9 and TRBJ1-1; tentatively, D is TRBD1 (5 bases). CDR3 length: 13 residues. V shed 0 bases and J shed 7 bases, with 10 bases lying between them. Germline loops: CDR1 SGDLS, CDR2 YYNGEE.